This is a list of T cell receptor beta chains from one sample in a study of T cells in Graves' hyperthyroidism and ophthalmopathy. TCRdb reprocessed the multiplex PCR reads with MiXCR, giving one entry per CDR3 protein. The repertoire holds some 360,000 distinct CDR3 sequences, with approximately 18% as singletons. Sample: blood. Receptor source: a woman in her 40s with Graves' ophthalmopathy. Each CDR3 is given with its conserved first and last residue. A D gene is named only where the DNA matches it firmly. Rows give clone size only sometimes, using once, few, many, or a class for an expanded clone.

v_gene	d_gene	abundance	j_gene	CDR3aa	CDR3nt
TRBV25-1	NA	few	TRBJ2-4	CASSLGAGDIQYF	TGTGCCAGCAGTCTGGGGGCGGGGGACATTCAGTACTTC
TRBV4-1	NA	many	TRBJ2-7	CASSQESGITGEQYF	TGCGCCAGCAGCCAAGAAAGCGGTATAACGGGGGAGCAGTACTTC
TRBV19	TRBD2	many	TRBJ2-5	CASSMGTGGSETQYF	TGTGCCAGTAGTATGGGCACGGGAGGATCGGAGACCCAGTACTTC
TRBV4-1	NA	many	TRBJ1-1	CASRNKGSPMNTEAFF	TGCGCCAGCCGTAACAAGGGGTCGCCTATGAACACTGAAGCTTTCTTT
TRBV6-1	NA	many	TRBJ2-5	CASRIPGQETQYF	TGTGCCAGCAGAATTCCGGGCCAAGAGACCCAGTACTTC
TRBV6-5	NA	many	TRBJ2-7	CASSYGGTGAYEQYF	TGTGCCAGCAGTTACGGGGGTACAGGTGCTTACGAGCAGTACTTC
TRBV10-3	TRBD1	many	TRBJ2-7	CAIRPGQGRGEQYF	TGTGCCATCAGGCCGGGACAGGGGCGTGGAGAGCAGTACTTC
TRBV18	TRBD1	once	TRBJ2-3	CASSPRGGDTQYF	TGTGCCAGCTCCCCGAGAGGGGGCGATACGCAGTATTTT
TRBV12-3/TRBV12-4	TRBD2	many	TRBJ2-7	CASSLQAGGYEQYF	TGTGCCAGCAGCTTACAGGCGGGGGGTTACGAGCAGTACTTC
TRBV3-1	NA	many	TRBJ1-1	CASTAQGTEAFF	TGTGCCAGCACCGCACAGGGTACTGAAGCTTTCTTT
TRBV7-2	NA	NA	TRBJ2-7	CASSLIADGNYEQYF	TGTGCCAGCAGCTTAATAGCGGATGGAAACTACGAGCAGTACTTC
TRBV12-3/TRBV12-4	NA	NA	TRBJ2-7	CASSLMARGEQYF	TGTGCCAGCAGTTTAATGGCGAGAGGCGAGCAGTACTTC
TRBV28	TRBD2	many	TRBJ2-7	CASTLGSGIYEQYF	TGTGCCAGCACCCTCGGAAGCGGGATCTACGAGCAGTACTTC
TRBV12-3/TRBV12-4	NA	NA	TRBJ2-2	CASSPISENTGELFF	TGTGCCAGCTCACCAATTTCAGAAAACACCGGGGAGCTGTTTTTT
TRBV30	NA	many	TRBJ2-5	CAWSVRPQETQYF	TGTGCCTGGAGTGTACGGCCTCAAGAGACCCAGTACTTC
TRBV28	NA	many	TRBJ2-2	CASTLTGELFF	TGTGCCAGCACCCTCACCGGGGAGCTGTTTTTT
TRBV27	TRBD2	many	TRBJ2-5	CASSGGGMGEETQYF	TGTGCCAGCAGTGGGGGGGGGATGGGGGAAGAGACCCAGTACTTC